A selection of T cell receptor beta chains follows, all from one sample in a study of T-cell reconstitution after alpha-beta-depleted transplantation in children. TCRdb reanalysed the PCR reads using MiXCR and keeps one entry per CDR3 protein. The data contain 500,000 or so distinct CDR3 sequences, 9.5% to 12% of them singletons. This specimen consisted of PBMCs, mostly from graft donor cells, obtained 180 days after TCRalphabeta/CD19-depleted stem cell transplant. The receptors originated from a female patient under 10 years old who had a stem cell transplant for aplastic anemia, so the T cells may come from the graft donor. The CDR3 runs from the conserved cysteine through the conserved F or W. The order of the fields is V gene, J gene, D gene, CDR3 protein. A D gene is named only where the DNA matches it firmly.

V gene: TRBV12-3/TRBV12-4
J gene: TRBJ1-5
D gene: .
CDR3 protein: CASSFGIGGSNQPQHF

V gene: TRBV20-1
J gene: TRBJ1-5
D gene: .
CDR3 protein: CSAADSSNQPQHF

V gene: TRBV20-1
J gene: TRBJ2-1
D gene: TRBD2
CDR3 protein: CSASYLAGRYNEQFF

V gene: TRBV29-1
J gene: TRBJ1-5
D gene: .
CDR3 protein: CSVAGRVDQPQHF

V gene: TRBV10-3
J gene: TRBJ2-7
D gene: .
CDR3 protein: CAISESHWEQYF

V gene: TRBV7-3
J gene: TRBJ2-1
D gene: .
CDR3 protein: CASSLNSQGYNEQFF

V gene: TRBV20-1
J gene: TRBJ2-7
D gene: TRBD2
CDR3 protein: CSALSRERNEQYF

V gene: TRBV7-8
J gene: TRBJ2-2
D gene: TRBD2
CDR3 protein: CASSPQRTSGRLYTGELFF

V gene: TRBV6-5
J gene: TRBJ1-2
D gene: TRBD1
CDR3 protein: CASSYTRQGYGYTF

V gene: TRBV18
J gene: TRBJ2-3
D gene: .
CDR3 protein: CASSPFRVTSTDTQYF

V gene: TRBV7-2
J gene: TRBJ2-3
D gene: TRBD2
CDR3 protein: CASSPLSGRASVDTQYF

V gene: TRBV9
J gene: TRBJ2-1
D gene: .
CDR3 protein: CASSVVSGLSGNEQFF

V gene: TRBV12-3/TRBV12-4
J gene: TRBJ2-5
D gene: TRBD2
CDR3 protein: CASTPTGRGKETQYF

V gene: TRBV5-1
J gene: TRBJ2-1
D gene: .
CDR3 protein: CASRSPSNEQFF

V gene: TRBV4-3
J gene: TRBJ2-5
D gene: .
CDR3 protein: CASSARQTSQETQYF

V gene: TRBV28
J gene: TRBJ2-5
D gene: .
CDR3 protein: CASSPAGEQTQYF

V gene: TRBV7-2
J gene: TRBJ2-3
D gene: .
CDR3 protein: CASSLRPGRTDTQYF

V gene: TRBV7-9
J gene: TRBJ1-3
D gene: .
CDR3 protein: CASSPPDVRGSGNTIYF

V gene: TRBV3-1
J gene: TRBJ2-1
D gene: TRBD2
CDR3 protein: CASSQARLAGAVNEQFF

V gene: TRBV14
J gene: TRBJ2-1
D gene: .
CDR3 protein: CASSHHPRDNEQFF

V gene: TRBV25-1
J gene: TRBJ2-1
D gene: .
CDR3 protein: CASSEWGGNEQFF

V gene: TRBV28
J gene: TRBJ2-2
D gene: .
CDR3 protein: CASSLRFGPHTGELFF

V gene: TRBV7-9
J gene: TRBJ1-1
D gene: .
CDR3 protein: CASSFPVGQPDTEAFF

V gene: TRBV28
J gene: TRBJ2-2
D gene: TRBD2
CDR3 protein: CASSPGGLAGGGNTGELFF

V gene: TRBV11-1
J gene: TRBJ2-4
D gene: .
CDR3 protein: CASSSERGFPIGGNIQYF

V gene: TRBV11-2
J gene: TRBJ2-7
D gene: .
CDR3 protein: CASSLDPGAEQYF

V gene: TRBV7-9
J gene: TRBJ2-3
D gene: TRBD1
CDR3 protein: CASSLRQGLDTQYF

V gene: TRBV20-1
J gene: TRBJ2-4
D gene: .
CDR3 protein: CSADLGRLAKNIQYF

V gene: TRBV15
J gene: TRBJ2-3
D gene: .
CDR3 protein: CATSRELADRTDTQYF

V gene: TRBV21-1
J gene: TRBJ1-2
D gene: .
CDR3 protein: CASSKGIRTEHYGYTF